This T cell receptor (beta chain) was captured in a study of cytomegalovirus exposure and HLA in healthy donors. Study-level points and caveats: Researchers counted some 150 TCR beta chains as cytomegalovirus-associated. In vitro, a few CMV-associated chains proved specific for CMV antigens.

This CDR3 has 16 amino acids. V shed 1 base and J 9 bases; nucleotides not matched to a gene: 15. Per the germline V gene, CDR1 is MRHNA and CDR2 is SNTAGT. Points on this clone: What it binds is not known.

Libraries were prepared by immunoSEQ multiplex PCR; TCRdb keeps only in-frame clonotypes and omits some of them. The sample comprises tens of thousands of clones, roughly 92% of which are singletons, and about 1.5% rests with the top ten. The rearrangement joins TRBV6-4 to TRBJ2-7, with TRBD2 matching over 7 bases. This sequence originates from a man in his late teens or twenties in good health and CMV-seronegative. Sequences were obtained from PBMCs. CDR3: CASSDFPSGTTSGQYF. In DNA form, the CDR3 reads TGTGCCAGCAGTGACTTCCCTAGCGGAACTACGAGTGGGCAGTACTTC.